This T cell receptor (beta chain) was recorded in a study of blood T cell repertoires in COVID-19. Study as a whole: Acute-phase and convalescent COVID-19 samples originated in the United States, Italy and Spain. In each case, the material was cDNA or gDNA derived from T cells, B-cell-depleted T cells, or PBMCs.

This clone was detected only once. Authors' analysis steps: Counts of nucleated cells, estimated from reference gene primer amplification, were obtained. The repertoire was sequenced with immunoSEQ multiplex PCR; TCRdb's copy has only in-frame clones and lacks some. V, J and clone size are those of that table, while D and trimming were read from the DNA. This sample has approximately 70,000 clones, with roughly 82% found just once. The CDR3 totals 15 residues. Germline-derived CDR1 and CDR2 are KGHSH and LQKENI. Germline trimming cut 2 bases from V and 1 base from J; bases unmatched to any gene: 2. The sample was peripheral blood. This TCR came from an elderly woman with acute or convalescent COVID-19. The chain employs TRBV18 and TRBJ2-5; 9 bases are shared with TRBD2. Written as DNA, the CDR3 is TGTGCCAGCTCACCAACGACTAGCGGCCAAGAGACCCAGTACTTC. Translated: CASSPTTSGQETQYF.